Each of the 25 T cell receptor beta chains below was sequenced from the same sample in a study of blood T cell repertoires in COVID-19. Profiling relied on immunoSEQ multiplex PCR, and the TCRdb table lists in-frame clones only, not all of them. Among fewer than 55,000 clones listed, 88% were seen once. Sequencing used peripheral blood. The receptors originated from a man aged 50 to 60 with active COVID-19.

The V and J genes are TRBV3-1 (or the pseudogene TRBV3-2) and TRBJ2-3; 9 positions agree with TRBD1. V trimming: 1 base; J trimming: 0 bases; junction bases outside the gene matches: 8. This CDR3 comprises 18 residues. In germline, CDR1 is LGHDT, CDR2 YNNKEL (reference sequence). CDR3 nucleotides: TGTGCCAGCAGCCAAGTCCGGGACAGGGTTATGAGCACAGATACGCAGTATTTT. Protein product: CASSQVRDRVMSTDTQYF.

The CDR3 loop reads CASSSLAGMVTEAFF. The CDR3 coding sequence is TGTGCCAGCAGTTCCTTAGCAGGGATGGTCACTGAAGCTTTCTTT. The chain employs TRBV6-5 and TRBJ1-1; TRBD1 is a possible D gene (5 bases). Germline V gene data show CDR1 as MNHEY and CDR2 as SVGAGI. The CDR3 length is 15 residues. The ends were cut back, 4 bases at V and 4 bases at J, with 16 bases in the middle.

As to this clone: The junction shows a germline mismatch at one end, possibly a read error. The V and J genes are TRBV9 and TRBJ2-2; D may be TRBD2 (5 bases). Per germline, CDR1 SGDLS and CDR2 YYNGEE. The CDR3 runs 17 residues. CDR3 in DNA: TGTGCCAGCAGCCCCTCATATGACGGCCCCGAACACCGGGGAGCTGTTTTT. Amino acid sequence: CASSPSYDGPEHRGAVF. Full variable domain (outside the CDR3, taken from reference TRBV9 and TRBJ2-2): DSGVTQTPKHLITATGQRVTLRCSPRSGDLSVYWYQQSLDQGLQFLIQYYNGEERAKGNILERFSAQQFPDLHSELNLSSLELGDSALYFCASSPSYDGPEHRGAVFGEGSRLTVL.

The V call is TRBV7-3, the J call TRBJ2-1; 8 nucleotides line up with TRBD2. This CDR3 comprises 15 residues. Per the germline V gene, CDR1 is SGHTA and CDR2 is FQGTGA. V shed 5 bases, J shed 4 bases, and the junction held 7 bases outside the gene matches. The CDR3 protein is CASSPLVAGYNEQFF. The CDR3 DNA reads TGTGCCAGCAGCCCCTTGGTAGCGGGGTACAATGAGCAGTTCTTC.

The chain combines TRBV7-9 with TRBJ2-7; 11 nucleotides line up with TRBD1. The germline V gene has CDR1 SEHNR and CDR2 FQNEAQ (reference sequence). After removal of 8 bases from V and 9 bases from J, the junction contained 12 bases not matched to a gene. The CDR3 is 14 residues long. This chain's CDR3 is CASGPGQGVVGQYF. The CDR3 DNA is TGTGCCAGCGGACCGGGACAGGGGGTGGTTGGGCAGTACTTC.

This rearrangement joins TRBV19 to TRBJ1-4; 10 nucleotides agree with TRBD1. This CDR3 has 15 residues. The J segment lost 0 bases and the V segment lost 8 bases, leaving 3 bases of the junction unmatched. CDR1 and CDR2 (germline): LNHDA, SQIVND (reference sequence). Here the CDR3 reads CASRTGGTTNEKLFF. The CDR3 nucleotides read TGTGCCAGTCGGACAGGGGGGACAACTAATGAAAAACTGTTTTTT.

The rearrangement uses TRBV7-2 and TRBJ2-1; TRBD2 agrees at 10 bases. The V segment lost 1 base and the J segment 2 bases; nucleotides outside the gene matches: 2. The CDR3 loop spans 16 amino acids. In germline, CDR1 is SGHTA, CDR2 FQGNSA. The CDR3 nucleotides are TGTGCCAGCAGCTTAGGGCTAGCGGGGGCCTACAATGAGCAGTTCTTC. Its protein is CASSLGLAGAYNEQFF.

This chain connects TRBV27 to TRBJ1-2; a weak D match, TRBD1 (6 bases). Germline CDR1 and CDR2: MNHEY and SMNVEV (reference sequence). The V end lost 5 bases, the J end lost 3 bases, and 31 bases lay between the germline ends. This CDR3 has 20 residues. CDR3 residues: CASSTQPSTGLRAGYYGYTF. As DNA, the CDR3 is TGTGCCAGCAGTACACAGCCCTCGACAGGCCTTAGGGCGGGTTACTATGGCTACACCTTC.

This rearrangement joins TRBV12-5 to TRBJ1-2, with a weak D call TRBD1 (5 bases). Trimming took off 2 bases at V and 6 bases at J, with 16 bases between the two ends. The CDR3 runs 15 residues. Per the germline V gene, CDR1 is LGHNT and CDR2 is FRNRAP. DNA for the CDR3: TGTGCTAGTGGTTTGTCGGGCCCAGGACATAATGGCTACACCTTC. It yields the protein CASGLSGPGHNGYTF.

The V gene is TRBV11-2, the J gene TRBJ2-1; a possible D gene is TRBD1 (5 bases). The germline V gene has CDR1 SGHAT and CDR2 FQNNGV. The CDR3 runs 13 residues. V lost 5 bases, J lost 10 bases, and 15 bases lay in between. CDR3 nucleotides: TGTGCCAGCAGCCTATGGGCCCCAGGGGAGCAGTTCTTC. It translates to CASSLWAPGEQFF.

This clone showed up just a few times. This chain uses TRBV6-2 or TRBV6-3 with TRBJ2-1; weak D call: TRBD2 (5 bases). The CDR3 sequence is 14 residues long. Trimming shortened V by 3 bases and J by 3 bases, and 9 bases separated the two germline ends. CDR1 is MNHEY, CDR2 SVGEGT, per germline. The CDR3 coding sequence is TGTGCCAGCAGTTATGGAGCGGACTACAATGAGCAGTTCTTC. Amino acids: CASSYGADYNEQFF.

The CDR3 nucleotides read TGTGCCAGCAGCCGGGGACAGGGAGGCTACGAGCAGTACGTC. It specifies CASSRGQGGYEQYV. The rearrangement uses TRBV6-5 and TRBJ2-7, with 9 bases that match TRBD1. The CDR3 has 14 amino acids. Trimming took 6 bases from V and 3 from J; bases not matched to a gene: 6. Germline lookup yields CDR1 MNHEY and CDR2 SVGAGI.

For the CDR3, the DNA is TGTGCCAGCAGTGAAGGAGGGACAGCAAGGACAGATACGCAGTATTTT. Its translation is CASSEGGTARTDTQYF. The genes are TRBV6-1 and TRBJ2-3; 7 nucleotides match TRBD1. CDR1 MNHNS and CDR2 SASEGT come from the germline V gene. The V gene end was trimmed by 1 base and the J gene end by 3 bases; junction bases not matched to a gene: 7. This CDR3 spans 16 amino acids.

This clone was counted only a few times. This chain uses TRBV18 with TRBJ1-1, with D perhaps TRBD1 (6 bases). V lost 1 base and J 3 bases, leaving 12 bases between the germline ends. Germline V lookup: CDR1 KGHSH, CDR2 LQKENI. The CDR3 is made up of 15 amino acids. The CDR3 bases are TGTGCCAGCTCACCACAACAGGGTATGGACACTGAAGCTTTCTTT. Protein product: CASSPQQGMDTEAFF.

The chain couples TRBV6-2 or TRBV6-3 to TRBJ1-6; the D is unclear. The CDR3 loop spans 14 amino acids. Germline V gene lookup returns CDR1 MNHEY and CDR2 SVGEGT. V was trimmed by 2 bases and J by 7 bases, leaving 9 bases between them. CDR3 protein: CASSYTRENSPLHF. The CDR3 DNA is TGTGCCAGCAGTTACACCCGGGAAAATTCACCCCTCCACTTT.

The chain links TRBV5-1 to TRBJ1-1, with 7 bases fitting TRBD1. The length of the CDR3 is 16 residues. J gave up 1 base and V 4 bases, and 10 bases lay outside the gene matches. The germline V gene encodes CDR1 SGHRS and CDR2 YFSETQ. Here the CDR3 reads CASSLRTGPANTEAFF. The DNA for the CDR3 is TGCGCCAGCAGCCTCCGGACAGGCCCAGCGAACACTGAAGCTTTCTTT.

The chain employs TRBV12-3 or TRBV12-4 and TRBJ2-3; D unresolved. Deletions cut 5 bases from V and 4 bases from J, with 10 bases between. The CDR3 runs to 13 residues. For the CDR3, the DNA is TGTGCCAGCAGTGCCTCCGAGGCAGATACGCAGTATTTT. Translation: CASSASEADTQYF.

The chain uses TRBV5-1 and TRBJ2-2; TRBD2 matches at 10 bases. Trimming at V came to 3 bases and at J to 5 bases, leaving 4 bases not matched to a gene. The CDR3 spans 15 residues. Looked up from germline, CDR1 is SGHRS and CDR2 is YFSETQ. The CDR3 loop reads CASSSGLAPTGELFF. The DNA for the CDR3 is TGCGCCAGCAGCTCGGGACTAGCGCCGACCGGGGAGCTGTTTTTT.

A word on this clone: The junction and the germline gene differ at one end; a read error may be behind it. CDR3 sequence reads: CSVGGGRIYEF. The CDR3 nucleotides read TGCAGCGTTGGGGGGGGACGGATCTACGAGTTT. The rearrangement uses TRBV29-1 and TRBJ1-1; D is possibly TRBD1 (5 bases). The CDR3 covers 11 residues. CDR1 is SQVTM, CDR2 ANQGSEA, per germline.

The CDR3 here is CSVEGGGGNSDEQFF. In DNA form, the CDR3 reads TGCAGCGTTGAAGGGGGCGGGGGTAATTCGGATGAGCAGTTCTTC. The chain uses TRBV29-1 and TRBJ2-1, with 7 nucleotides matching TRBD2. V trimming: 1 base; J trimming: 8 bases; junction bases outside the gene matches: 11. Germline assignment: CDR1 SQVTM and CDR2 ANQGSEA. This CDR3 has 15 amino acids.

The chain uses TRBV7-9 and TRBJ2-5; 7 bases match TRBD2. CDR1 is SEHNR and CDR2 is FQNEAQ in the germline V gene (reference sequence). The V and J ends lost 5 bases and 4 bases, in that order; junction bases with no gene match: 13. CDR3 length: 16 residues. This chain's CDR3 is CASSQRIGGSRETQYF. CDR3 DNA sequence: TGTGCCAGCAGCCAAAGGATAGGCGGGAGCCGAGAGACCCAGTACTTC.

This rearrangement joins TRBV9 to TRBJ1-5, with D possibly matching TRBD1 (5 bases). V was pared by 4 bases and J by 3 bases, with 8 bases between. This CDR3 is built from 13 residues. CDR1 is SGDLS and CDR2 is YYNGEE in the germline V gene. The CDR3 protein is CASSSDNNQPQHF. Written as DNA, the CDR3 is TGTGCCAGCAGCTCGGACAACAATCAGCCCCAGCATTTT.

J is TRBJ2-1 and V is TRBV6-4; the match to TRBD2 covers 7 bases. CDR3 length equals 15 residues. The germline V gene has CDR1 MRHNA and CDR2 SNTAGT. V was pared by 8 bases and J by 2 bases, with 9 bases of the junction left unmatched. The CDR3 reads CASGRESGAYNEQFF. CDR3 nucleotide sequence: TGTGCCAGCGGGCGGGAGAGCGGCGCCTACAATGAGCAGTTCTTC.

The chain employs TRBV30 and TRBJ1-1, with 8 bases that match TRBD1. The CDR3 has 14 amino acids. Germline CDR1 is GTSNPN and CDR2 is SVGIG (reference sequence). With V trimmed by 0 bases and J by 1 base, 1 base remained unmatched. The CDR3 DNA sequence: TGTGCCTGGAGTGTTGGGACAGGGAACACTGAAGCTTTCTTT. The encoded protein is CAWSVGTGNTEAFF.

The rearrangement links TRBV29-1 to TRBJ1-3; a weak D match, TRBD1 (6 bases). The CDR3 runs 13 residues. The germline gives CDR1 SQVTM, CDR2 ANQGSEA. Deletions cut 5 bases from V and 8 bases from J, with 16 bases between. The CDR3 bases are TGCAGCGTTATGGGACAAAACGGGGACACCATATATTTT. This gives the protein CSVMGQNGDTIYF.